A single sample is the source of the 30 T cell receptor beta chains below, sequenced in a study of T cells in Graves' hyperthyroidism and ophthalmopathy. Amplification targeted TCR beta CDR3 regions from RNA transcripts. First-round RT-PCR with HTBI primers amplified the TCR CDR3 region. Using its own MiXCR run on the multiplex PCR reads, TCRdb lists one record per CDR3 protein. The sample lists 530,000 or so distinct CDR3 sequences; around a quarter were seen once. Material: blood. Receptors were obtained from a woman in her twenties or thirties with Graves' ophthalmopathy.

Many counts were recorded for this clonotype. CDR3 region: CASRDGQSQNIQYF. DNA of the CDR3: TGTGCCAGCAGGGATGGGCAAAGCCAAAACATTCAGTACTTC. J is TRBJ2-4 and V is TRBV6-1, with D uncertain. From germline, CDR1 is MNHNS and CDR2 SASEGT. CDR3 length equals 14 residues. V lost 6 bases and J 5 bases, leaving 14 bases between the germline ends.

The rearrangement joins TRBV7-2 to TRBJ2-7; tentative D call: TRBD1 (7 bases). Deletions cut 4 bases from V and 6 bases from J, with 16 bases between. CDR1 is SGHTA and CDR2 is FQGNSA in the germline V gene. The CDR3 has 14 residues. CDR3 residues: CASSSNRGAGEQYF. The CDR3 DNA reads as TGTGCCAGCAGCTCCAACAGGGGAGCGGGCGAGCAGTACTTC.

This clonotype was seen a handful of times. This chain joins TRBV20-1 and TRBJ2-3, with D tentatively TRBD1 (6 bases). Germline CDR1 reads DFQATT; CDR2 reads SNEGSKA (reference sequence). The CDR3 extends over 14 amino acids. The V gene lost 3 bases and the J gene lost 1 base, with 11 bases spanning the gap. The CDR3 spells CSARSGARTDTQYF. In DNA, the CDR3 is TGCAGTGCTAGGTCAGGGGCTCGCACAGATACGCAGTATTTT.

This clonotype was counted between two and nine times. The DNA for the CDR3 is TGTGCCAGCAGTTTTATCCCAAAGCCTGAAGCTTTCTTT. It codes for CASSFIPKPEAFF. The chain recombines TRBV12-3 or TRBV12-4 with TRBJ1-1; D not certain. Trimming stripped 3 bases from V and 6 bases from J, with 11 bases between. The CDR3 runs to 13 residues.

The rearrangement joins TRBV30 to TRBJ1-2; D is possibly TRBD1 (5 bases). V was clipped by 4 bases and J by 13 bases, with 13 bases between them. The germline V gene encodes CDR1 GTSNPN and CDR2 SVGIG (reference sequence). The CDR3 contains 10 residues. The CDR3 sequence: CAWIGTRGTF. The CDR3 DNA follows: TGTGCCTGGATTGGGACCCGGGGCACCTTC. The entire variable domain, with the rest obtained from reference TRBV30 and TRBJ1-2, is as follows: SQTIHQWPATLVQPVGSPLSLECTVEGTSNPNLYWYRQAAGRGLQLLFYSVGIGQISSEVPQNLSASRPQDRQFILSSKKLLLSDSGFYLCAWIGTRGTFGSGTRLTVV.

This clonotype showed up just a few times. The rearrangement uses TRBV12-3 or TRBV12-4 and TRBJ2-3, with D perhaps matching TRBD2 (5 bases). The germline V and J ends were trimmed by 3 bases and 1 base, with 11 bases remaining between them. This CDR3 is built from 15 residues. The DNA of the CDR3 is TGTGCCAGCAGTTTCTTTCGGGGAGGCACAGATACGCAGTATTTT. Its translation: CASSFFRGGTDTQYF.

The table lists this clonotype with a few counts. The chain has TRBV11-2 and TRBJ2-3, with 9 bases lining up with TRBD2. Germline loops: CDR1 SGHAT, CDR2 FQNNGV. The CDR3 totals 17 residues. The V segment lost 0 bases and the J segment 3 bases; nucleotides outside the gene matches: 7. CDR3 DNA sequence: TGTGCCAGCAGCTTAGACTGGCGGGGGGGGAGGACAGATACGCAGTATTTT. Its translation is CASSLDWRGGRTDTQYF.

In its sample, this clonotype was seen a few times. The chain couples TRBV5-1 to TRBJ2-5; TRBD2 matches 11 bases. CDR3 length: 16 amino acids. Germline V CDR1 and CDR2: SGHRS, YFSETQ. V was pared by 3 bases and J by 7 bases, with 11 bases of the junction left unmatched. CDR3 sequence: CASSSQYSGGAGTQYF. CDR3 coding DNA: TGCGCCAGCAGCTCTCAGTATAGCGGGGGGGCTGGGACCCAGTACTTC.

The V gene is TRBV11-2, the J gene TRBJ2-7; either TRBD1 or TRBD2 may fit D (5 bases each). Germline V CDR1 and CDR2: SGHAT, FQNNGV. Trimming pared 5 bases from V and 3 bases from J, leaving 29 bases between. The CDR3 contains 19 residues. The CDR3 nucleotides read TGTGCCAGCAGCCCCCTCCACCCAACGGGGCCGGACCCTAACTACGAGCAGTACTTC. Its protein is CASSPLHPTGPDPNYEQYF.

In its sample, this clonotype was seen many times. The chain recombines TRBV6-2 or TRBV6-3 with TRBJ2-5; D unclear. Germline V CDR1 and CDR2: MNHEY, SVGEGT. The length of the CDR3 is 14 residues. V was trimmed by 6 bases and J by 4 bases, leaving 15 bases between them. The CDR3 is CASSFVVVPETQYF. The CDR3 coding sequence is TGTGCCAGCAGCTTCGTGGTAGTCCCAGAGACCCAGTACTTC.

This clonotype was counted ten times or more. The chain has TRBV7-2 and TRBJ1-5; TRBD1 agrees at 7 bases. The CDR3 covers 13 residues. Germline-derived CDR1 and CDR2 are SGHTA and FQGNSA. J gave up 5 bases and V 5 bases, and 3 bases lay outside the gene matches. DNA of the CDR3: TGTGCCAGCAGCAACGACAGGGATCAGCCCCAGCATTTT. It specifies CASSNDRDQPQHF.

This clonotype showed up many times. The chain joins TRBV2 to TRBJ2-5, with TRBD1 matching over 8 bases. Germline-derived CDR1 and CDR2 are SNHLY and FYNNEI. The CDR3 length is 14 residues. The V gene end was trimmed by 5 bases and the J gene end by 3 bases; junction bases not matched to a gene: 5. The CDR3 DNA sequence: TGTGCCAGCAGTCCGGACAGGGTGAAAGAGACCCAGTACTTC. Translated: CASSPDRVKETQYF. The full variable domain, with the rest looked up from reference TRBV2 and TRBJ2-5, is EPEVTQTPSHQVTQMGQEVILRCVPISNHLYFYWYRQILGQKVEFLVSFYNNEISEKSEIFDDQFSVERPDGSNFTLKIRSTKLEDSAMYFCASSPDRVKETQYFGPGTRLLVL.

This clonotype was observed at least ten times. The CDR3 sequence: CASSLEGGPYTF. The CDR3 region has the DNA TGTGCCAGCAGTTTAGAGGGGGGGCCCTACACCTTC. The V and J genes are TRBV27 and TRBJ1-2, with a tentative D call TRBD1 (6 bases). The CDR3 consists of 12 residues. V was pared by 2 bases and J by 10 bases, with 11 bases between. Germline V gene data show CDR1 as MNHEY and CDR2 as SMNVEV (reference sequence).

J is TRBJ1-3 and V is TRBV5-1, with D perhaps matching TRBD1 (6 bases). CDR1 and CDR2 (germline): SGHRS, YFSETQ. The CDR3 covers 16 residues. The ends were cut back, 1 base at V and 0 bases at J, with 11 bases in the middle. CDR3 amino acids: CASSLSGGVSGNTIYF. CDR3 bases: TGCGCCAGCAGCTTGTCCGGGGGCGTCTCTGGAAACACCATATATTTT.

In this sample, this clonotype turned up many times. The gene calls are TRBV2 and TRBJ2-1, with TRBD2 matching 10 bases. V was clipped by 9 bases and J by 8 bases; unmatched bases: 7. Germline V gene data show CDR1 as SNHLY and CDR2 as FYNNEI. The CDR3 totals 13 residues. The CDR3 DNA follows: TGTGCCAGGGAGCGGGGGGGAAAATATGAGCAGTTCTTC. Translation: CARERGGKYEQFF.

The chain is built from TRBV28 and TRBJ1-2, with 7 bases lining up with TRBD1. Germline loops: CDR1 MDHEN, CDR2 SYDVKM. Germline trimming cut 5 bases from V and 8 bases from J; bases unmatched to any gene: 14. The CDR3 has 15 amino acids. This chain's CDR3 is CASSTPRDSLLGYTF. CDR3 DNA sequence: TGTGCCAGCAGTACACCCCGGGACAGTCTGTTGGGCTACACCTTC.

The chain is built from TRBV15 and TRBJ2-7; 7 nucleotides match TRBD1. CDR1 is LNHNV and CDR2 is YYDKDF in the germline V gene (reference sequence). V was pared by 4 bases and J by 3 bases, with 9 bases of the junction left unmatched. This CDR3 has 15 amino acids. The chain's CDR3 is CATSIDEGAGYEQYF. CDR3 bases: TGTGCCACCAGCATCGACGAGGGGGCCGGCTACGAGCAGTACTTC.

This clonotype was detected a few times. The chain couples TRBV10-3 to TRBJ1-2; D unclear. Per the germline V gene, CDR1 is ENHRY and CDR2 is SYGVKD. CDR3 length: 11 amino acids. Trimming took 0 bases from V and 8 from J, leaving 4 bases between them. The CDR3 DNA reads as TGTGCCATCAGTGAGTCTGGCGGCTACACCTTC. This translates into CAISESGGYTF.

V and J are TRBV12-3 or TRBV12-4 and TRBJ1-5; D is uncertain. Trimming cost V 5 bases and J 3 bases, with 14 bases left between them. The CDR3 has 15 amino acids. As DNA, the CDR3 is TGTGCCAGCAGTGACTCTGGAGGAAACAATCAGCCCCAGCATTTT. This gives the protein CASSDSGGNNQPQHF.

The chain is built from TRBV10-3 and TRBJ1-5; the D gene is possibly TRBD1 (5 bases). V was clipped by 8 bases and J by 5 bases, with 16 bases between them. Germline V gives CDR1 ENHRY, CDR2 SYGVKD. The CDR3 contains 14 residues. CDR3 amino acids: CAIGSQGSDQPQHF. CDR3 bases: TGTGCCATCGGGAGTCAGGGCTCCGATCAGCCCCAGCATTTT.

This clonotype was counted many times. The chain recombines TRBV18 with TRBJ2-7; possible D gene TRBD1, 5 bases. The V gene's germline CDR1 is KGHSH and CDR2 LQKENI. The CDR3 is 14 residues long. V gave up 6 bases and J gave up 2 bases, with 14 bases separating them. The CDR3: CASSQGADPYEQYF. The CDR3 nucleotides read TGTGCCAGCTCCCAAGGGGCAGACCCCTACGAGCAGTACTTC.

V gene TRBV7-3 combines with J gene TRBJ2-7; TRBD1 matches 10 bases. V lost 4 bases, J lost 3 bases, and 6 bases stayed unmatched. CDR3 length: 15 residues. Germline CDR1 and CDR2: SGHTA and FQGTGA. The DNA for the CDR3 is TGTGCCAGCAGCTCACCGGGACAGGGGTTCTACGAGCAGTACTTC. Protein: CASSSPGQGFYEQYF.

The chain employs TRBV7-3 and TRBJ2-2; 8 positions agree with TRBD2. This CDR3 is 17 amino acids long. J was trimmed by 6 bases and V by 1 base; bases with no gene match: 10. The V gene's germline CDR1 is SGHTA and CDR2 FQGTGA. The CDR3 loop is CASSLSAGTSGPGELFF. DNA for the CDR3: TGTGCCAGCAGCTTAAGTGCAGGGACTAGTGGTCCCGGGGAGCTGTTTTTT.

This clonotype has at least ten counts. This chain uses TRBV6-1 with TRBJ1-5; no reliable D call. Germline V gene data show CDR1 as MNHNS and CDR2 as SASEGT. The V end was cut by 5 bases, the J end by 0 bases, with 8 bases between. This CDR3 contains 14 residues. CDR3 bases: TGTGCCAGCAGTCCCTCATATAGCAATCAGCCCCAGCATTTT. It yields the protein CASSPSYSNQPQHF.

The rearrangement links TRBV27 to TRBJ2-7; D possibly corresponds to TRBD1 (6 bases). Germline CDR1 reads MNHEY; CDR2 reads SMNVEV (reference sequence). The CDR3 sequence is 14 residues long. V lost 0 bases, J lost 3 bases, and 9 bases lay in between. The CDR3 region has the DNA TGTGCCAGCAGTTTATCTGGGACAAGCTACGAGCAGTACTTC. Its protein is CASSLSGTSYEQYF.

This clonotype was recorded at least ten times. The chain combines TRBV6-5 with TRBJ2-7; tentative D call: TRBD2 (6 bases). This CDR3 is 15 amino acids long. V was shortened by 2 bases and J by 0 bases, with 11 bases between the two germline ends. Germline CDR1 is MNHEY and CDR2 is SVGAGI. The CDR3 is CASSYVGGSSYEQYF. Written as DNA, the CDR3 is TGTGCCAGCAGTTACGTTGGGGGGAGCTCCTACGAGCAGTACTTC.

This clonotype was detected ten times or more. The chain joins TRBV6-5 to TRBJ1-2; D is perhaps TRBD1 (5 bases). Germline V CDR1 and CDR2: MNHEY, SVGAGI. This CDR3 has 16 amino acids. V dropped 5 bases and J dropped 7 bases, with 23 bases sitting between them. In DNA form, the CDR3 reads TGTGCCAGCAGTCAGGATGGGGGGACCCGGGGTCCTGGCTACACCTTC. This sequence encodes CASSQDGGTRGPGYTF.

This clonotype was detected ten times or more. This chain uses TRBV7-2 with TRBJ2-5; D is unresolved. CDR1 is SGHTA, CDR2 FQGNSA, per germline. V lost 2 bases, J lost 4 bases, and 11 bases lay in between. The CDR3 totals 14 residues. The CDR3 bases are TGTGCCAGCAGCTTAAGTTCCCTAAGAGAGACCCAGTACTTC. It is translated as CASSLSSLRETQYF.

Worth noting for this clonotype: Being one base from a much bigger clone, this may be a read error. Because the CDR3's place on the DNA is in doubt, the DNA is left out and the CDR3 is given as listed by TCRdb. The chain combines TRBV20-1 with TRBJ2-2; the D segment call TRBD1 is taken from the table without a DNA check. The CDR3 length is 14 residues, termini included. CDR1 and CDR2 (germline): DFQATT, SNEGSKA (reference sequence). This CDR3 is CSARVGGGTGELCF.

This clonotype was recorded at least ten times. This chain links TRBV19 with TRBJ2-6; D not certain. The CDR3 is 18 amino acids. V was shortened by 6 bases and J by 3 bases, with 21 bases between the two germline ends. In germline, CDR1 is LNHDA, CDR2 SQIVND (reference sequence). The CDR3 spells CASSPRGFPSVGANVLTF. CDR3 nucleotide sequence: TGTGCCAGTAGCCCCCGAGGCTTTCCTTCTGTTGGGGCCAACGTCCTGACTTTC.